These 14 T cell receptor beta chains were all obtained from the same sample, sequenced in a study of blood T cell repertoires in COVID-19. This table comes from immunoSEQ multiplex PCR, and its TCRdb copy is limited to in-frame clones, with some not included. The data contain 310,000 or so clones, approximately 90% of them singletons. The sequenced sample was PBMCs or T cells enriched from blood (not recorded which). Receptor source: a woman younger than 30 who had recovered from COVID-19.

V usage is TRBV24-1 and J usage is TRBJ2-5; D may be TRBD1 (6 bases). CDR3 length: 15 amino acids. The V gene lost 2 bases and the J gene lost 0 bases, with 9 bases spanning the gap. Germline lookup yields CDR1 KGHDR and CDR2 SFDVKD. CDR3 bases: TGTGCCACCAGTGATTCCCGGACAGACCAAGAGACCCAGTACTTC. Translation gives CATSDSRTDQETQYF.

The genes are TRBV6-5 and TRBJ2-7, with TRBD1 matching 8 bases. The germline V gene encodes CDR1 MNHEY and CDR2 SVGAGI. The CDR3 is 15 amino acids. The V segment lost 8 bases and the J segment 8 bases; nucleotides outside the gene matches: 17. CDR3 loop: CASGARLQGASKQYF. The CDR3 nucleotides read TGTGCCAGCGGGGCCAGGCTCCAGGGGGCATCTAAGCAGTACTTC.

The chain couples TRBV24-1 to TRBJ1-5; 9 bases match TRBD1. V lost 4 bases, J lost 6 bases, and 6 bases stayed unmatched. Germline V gene sequence: CDR1 KGHDR, CDR2 SFDVKD. The CDR3 consists of 15 residues. For the CDR3, the DNA is TGTGCCACCAGTGAGGGACAGGGAATCGGTCAGCCCCAGCATTTT. This gives the protein CATSEGQGIGQPQHF.

The CDR3 protein is CSVPGTRDRGGTEAFF. The CDR3 DNA sequence: TGCAGCGTCCCAGGAACCCGGGACAGGGGGGGGACTGAAGCTTTCTTT. The rearrangement links TRBV29-1 to TRBJ1-1; 11 positions agree with TRBD1. V was clipped by 6 bases and J by 5 bases; unmatched bases: 14. Germline assignment: CDR1 SQVTM and CDR2 ANQGSEA. The CDR3 runs 16 residues.

The chain joins TRBV7-6 to TRBJ2-5; 8 nucleotides line up with TRBD2. CDR3 length: 16 amino acids. Germline V gives CDR1 SGHVS, CDR2 FNYEAQ. With 5 bases clipped from V and 2 bases from J, the junction kept 10 bases outside the gene matches. The CDR3 DNA reads as TGTGCCAGCAGCCGAGAGGCCGGGGGGGGTCAAGAGACCCAGTACTTC. Amino acid sequence: CASSREAGGGQETQYF.

The rearrangement uses TRBV29-1 and TRBJ2-5; 7 nucleotides align to TRBD1. Germline V CDR1 and CDR2: SQVTM, ANQGSEA. The CDR3 has 15 residues. Trimming at V came to 4 bases and at J to 2 bases, leaving 10 bases not matched to a gene. DNA of the CDR3: TGCAGCGTTGCTAAAGGGACAGACCTTCAAGAGACCCAGTACTTC. Protein sequence: CSVAKGTDLQETQYF.

The rearrangement joins TRBV18 to TRBJ1-2; 11 positions match TRBD1. The junction had 7 bases not matched to a gene; V was cut back by 3 bases and J by 4 bases. The germline gives CDR1 KGHSH, CDR2 LQKENI. This CDR3 comprises 16 residues. The CDR3 bases are TGTGCCAGCTCACCGCAAGGGACAGGGGGGTCCTATGGCTACACCTTC. It codes for CASSPQGTGGSYGYTF.

This clone was counted only a few times. The CDR3 coding sequence is TGTGCCAGCCAGGACAGGGCGAATTCACCCCTCCACTTT. The encoded protein is CASQDRANSPLHF. This chain joins TRBV3-1 (or the pseudogene TRBV3-2) and TRBJ1-6; TRBD1 aligns across 8 bases. Losses at the gene ends were 8 bases for V and 7 bases for J; bases not matched to a gene: 4. CDR3 length: 13 amino acids. Germline V gives CDR1 LGHDT, CDR2 YNNKEL (reference sequence).

The V gene is TRBV5-1, the J gene TRBJ2-2; 10 bases agree with TRBD2. The length of the CDR3 is 17 residues. Trimming removed 4 bases from V and 4 bases from J; junction bases left unmatched: 10. Germline assignment: CDR1 SGHRS and CDR2 YFSETQ. The DNA of the CDR3 is TGCGCCAGCAGCGGATCCGGACTAGCGGAGCTCACCGGGGAGCTGTTTTTT. It yields the protein CASSGSGLAELTGELFF.

The chain has TRBV7-9 and TRBJ2-3; the D is unclear. The CDR3 is 12 amino acids. Per germline, CDR1 SEHNR and CDR2 FQNEAQ (reference sequence). The ends were cut back, 5 bases at V and 6 bases at J, with 9 bases in the middle. In nucleotides, the CDR3 is TGTGCCAGCAGCCCAGGCCCGGATACGCAGTATTTT. This sequence encodes CASSPGPDTQYF.

The table lists this clone with a few counts. The chain combines TRBV7-8 with TRBJ1-2; 7 positions agree with TRBD1. The CDR3 length is 15 residues. Looked up from germline, CDR1 is SGHVS and CDR2 is FQNEAQ. The V segment lost 5 bases and the J segment 2 bases; nucleotides outside the gene matches: 8. The CDR3 DNA sequence: TGTGCCAGCAGCGACCGACAGGGCTTAAACTATGGCTACACCTTC. Translation: CASSDRQGLNYGYTF.

The chain is built from TRBV25-1 and TRBJ1-6; tentatively, D is TRBD1 (5 bases). The V gene's germline CDR1 is MGHDK and CDR2 SYGVNS. Deletions cut 4 bases from V and 0 bases from J, with 13 bases between. The CDR3 has 17 amino acids. CDR3 DNA sequence: TGTGCCAGCAGTGTCCAACAGGTGTCCTCCTATAATTCACCCCTCCACTTT. Its protein product is CASSVQQVSSYNSPLHF.

V and J are TRBV29-1 and TRBJ2-3; 9 bases match TRBD1. CDR3 size: 15 residues. Germline CDR1 and CDR2: SQVTM and ANQGSEA. J was trimmed by 2 bases and V by 4 bases; bases with no gene match: 7. CDR3 loop: CSVGGTGQNTDTQYF. The CDR3 bases are TGCAGCGTTGGAGGGACAGGGCAAAACACAGATACGCAGTATTTT.

CDR3 nucleotides: TGTGCCAGCAGCCATCAGGGACAGGGGGCCGTCGCTGAAGCTTTCTTT. Translating it yields CASSHQGQGAVAEAFF. The gene calls are TRBV11-3 and TRBJ1-1, with 12 bases that match TRBD1. CDR1 is SGHNT, CDR2 YENEEA, per germline. V shed 5 bases, J shed 6 bases, and the junction held 10 bases outside the gene matches. The CDR3 runs to 16 residues.